Here is one T cell receptor beta chain with its context. For TCR beta, libraries came from iRepertoire HTBI primers and Arm-PCR of CDR3 regions. TCRdb independently ran MiXCR on the multiplex PCR reads; one entry per CDR3 protein. The data contain roughly 450,000 distinct CDR3 sequences, roughly 23% of them singletons. The sample comes from a study of regulatory T cells in long-lasting Graves disease. The sample's time point: persistent/refractory GD, antithyroid drugs over 5 years with positive TRAb. RNA from PBMCs was the source of the TCR library. The V end was cut by 1 base, the J end by 5 bases, with 15 bases between. The CDR3 runs to 16 residues. The V gene's germline CDR1 is LNHDA and CDR2 SQIVND (reference sequence).

The source was peripheral blood mononuclear cells (PBMCs), collected when the disease was refractory, from a patient treated with antithyroid drugs. The chain employs TRBV19 and TRBJ2-1, with a tentative D call TRBD2 (7 bases). The clonotype originates from a female donor with Graves disease. As DNA, the CDR3 is TGTGCCAGTAGTATAGTATCGAGCGGGACAAACAATGAGCAGTTCTTC. It yields the protein CASSIVSSGTNNEQFF.